The present T cell receptor (beta chain) was sequenced within a study of T cells in Graves' hyperthyroidism and ophthalmopathy. Trimming pared 2 bases from V and 8 bases from J, leaving 19 bases between. Per germline, CDR1 MNHGY and CDR2 SAAAGT. This CDR3 comprises 17 residues. Pregnant or lactating patients were excluded, as were those with uncontrolled infection or other autoimmune disease. It was RNA transcripts that yielded the amplified TCR beta CDR3 regions. Carried out on the TCR CDR3, a first-round RT-PCR used the HTBI primer set. TCRdb ran MiXCR on the multiplex PCR reads and lists one entry per CDR3 protein. The sample carries approximately 610,000 distinct CDR3 sequences, about 15% recorded once.

The sequenced sample consisted of blood. This sequence was found in a woman between 40 and 55 years old with Graves' ophthalmopathy. The V and J genes are TRBV6-8 and TRBJ1-6; D gene uncertain. Here the CDR3 reads CASSYTLNLHRDSPLHF. For the CDR3, the DNA is TGTGCCAGCAGTTACACCTTAAACCTCCATCGGGATTCACCCCTCCACTTT.